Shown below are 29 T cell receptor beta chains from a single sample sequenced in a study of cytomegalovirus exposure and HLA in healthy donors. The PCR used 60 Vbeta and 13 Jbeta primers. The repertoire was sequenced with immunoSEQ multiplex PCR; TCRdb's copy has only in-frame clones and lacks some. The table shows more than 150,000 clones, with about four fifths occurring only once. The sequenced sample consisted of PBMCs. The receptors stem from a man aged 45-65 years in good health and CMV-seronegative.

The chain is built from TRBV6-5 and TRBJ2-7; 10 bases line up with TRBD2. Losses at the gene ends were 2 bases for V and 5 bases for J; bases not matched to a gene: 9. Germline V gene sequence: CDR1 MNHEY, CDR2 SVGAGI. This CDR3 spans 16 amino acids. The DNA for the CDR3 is TGTGCCAGCAGTTACAGTCCTAGCGGGAGAAAAAACGAGCAGTACTTC. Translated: CASSYSPSGRKNEQYF.

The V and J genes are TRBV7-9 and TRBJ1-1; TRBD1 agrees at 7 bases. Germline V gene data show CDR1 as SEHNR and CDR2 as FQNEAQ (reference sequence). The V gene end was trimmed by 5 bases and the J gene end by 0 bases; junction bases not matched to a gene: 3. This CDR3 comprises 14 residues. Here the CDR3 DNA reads TGTGCCAGCAGCCCCCAGGGGGTGAACACTGAAGCTTTCTTT. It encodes CASSPQGVNTEAFF.

CDR3: CASRETGTSNQPQHF. The CDR3 coding sequence is TGTGCCAGTAGGGAGACAGGGACGAGCAATCAGCCCCAGCATTTT. The chain recombines TRBV19 with TRBJ1-5, with TRBD1 identical over 7 bases. The CDR3 is 15 residues long. CDR1 and CDR2 (germline): LNHDA, SQIVND (reference sequence). V shed 6 bases and J 1 base; nucleotides not matched to a gene: 6.

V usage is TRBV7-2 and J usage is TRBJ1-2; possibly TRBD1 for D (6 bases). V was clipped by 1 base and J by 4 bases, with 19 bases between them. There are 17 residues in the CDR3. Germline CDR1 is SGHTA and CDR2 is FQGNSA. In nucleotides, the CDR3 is TGTGCCAGCAGCTTAGGACGGGTGGGCAGGGGTGGCTATGGCTACACCTTC. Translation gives CASSLGRVGRGGYGYTF.

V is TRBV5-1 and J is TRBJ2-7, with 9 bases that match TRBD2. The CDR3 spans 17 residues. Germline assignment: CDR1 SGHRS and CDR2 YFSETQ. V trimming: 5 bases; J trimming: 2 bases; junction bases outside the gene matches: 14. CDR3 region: CASRAAGGKIGAYEQYF. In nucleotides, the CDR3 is TGCGCCAGCAGGGCGGCGGGGGGGAAAATCGGAGCCTACGAGCAGTACTTC.

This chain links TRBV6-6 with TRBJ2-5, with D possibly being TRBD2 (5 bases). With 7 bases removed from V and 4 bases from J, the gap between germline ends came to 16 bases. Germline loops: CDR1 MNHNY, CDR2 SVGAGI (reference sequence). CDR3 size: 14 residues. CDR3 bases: TGTGCCAGCAACGACAACATAGAGGGAGAGACCCAGTACTTC. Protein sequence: CASNDNIEGETQYF.

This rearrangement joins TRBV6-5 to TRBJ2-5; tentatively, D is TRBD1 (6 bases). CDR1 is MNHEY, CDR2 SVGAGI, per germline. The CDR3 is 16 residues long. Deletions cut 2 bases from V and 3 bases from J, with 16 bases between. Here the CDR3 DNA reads TGTGCCAGCAGTTACACCTCGACAGGAACTAAAGAGACCCAGTACTTC. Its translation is CASSYTSTGTKETQYF.

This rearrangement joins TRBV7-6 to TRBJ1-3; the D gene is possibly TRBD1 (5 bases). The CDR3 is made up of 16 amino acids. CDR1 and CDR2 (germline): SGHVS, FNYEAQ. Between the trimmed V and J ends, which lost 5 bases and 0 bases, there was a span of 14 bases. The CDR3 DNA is TGTGCCAGCAGCGATCCAGGGTTCTCCTCTGGAAACACCATATATTTT. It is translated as CASSDPGFSSGNTIYF.

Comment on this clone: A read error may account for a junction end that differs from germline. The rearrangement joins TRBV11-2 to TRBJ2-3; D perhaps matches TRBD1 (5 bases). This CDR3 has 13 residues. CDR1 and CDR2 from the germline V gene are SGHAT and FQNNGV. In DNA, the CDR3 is TGTGCCAGCAACCGCATCCGCACAGGTACGCAGTATTTT. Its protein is CASNRIRTGTQYF.

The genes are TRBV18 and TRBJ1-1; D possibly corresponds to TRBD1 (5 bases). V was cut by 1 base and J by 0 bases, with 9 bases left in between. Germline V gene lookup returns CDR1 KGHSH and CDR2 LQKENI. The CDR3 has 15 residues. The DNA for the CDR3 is TGTGCCAGCTCACCACTCGACAGCCTGAACACTGAAGCTTTCTTT. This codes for CASSPLDSLNTEAFF.

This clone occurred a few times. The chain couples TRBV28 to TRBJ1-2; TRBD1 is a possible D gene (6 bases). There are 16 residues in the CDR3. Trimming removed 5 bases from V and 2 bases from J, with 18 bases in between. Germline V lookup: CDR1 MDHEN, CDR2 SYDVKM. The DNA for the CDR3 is TGTGCCAGCAGTGCCCTCGGGGGGGCTTTAAACTATGGCTACACCTTC. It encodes CASSALGGALNYGYTF.

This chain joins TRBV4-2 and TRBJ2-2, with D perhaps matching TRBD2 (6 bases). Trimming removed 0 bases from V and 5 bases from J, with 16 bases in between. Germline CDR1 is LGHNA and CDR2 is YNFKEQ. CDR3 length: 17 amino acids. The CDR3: CASSQDAGRGGTGELFF. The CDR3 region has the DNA TGTGCCAGCAGCCAAGATGCAGGTCGTGGGGGGACCGGGGAGCTGTTTTTT.

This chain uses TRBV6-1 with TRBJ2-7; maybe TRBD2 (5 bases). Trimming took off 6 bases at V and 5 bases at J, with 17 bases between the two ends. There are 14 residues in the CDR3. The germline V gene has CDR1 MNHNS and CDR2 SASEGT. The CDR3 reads CASSPQASTHEQYF. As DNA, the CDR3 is TGTGCCAGCAGCCCCCAGGCTAGCACGCACGAGCAGTACTTC.

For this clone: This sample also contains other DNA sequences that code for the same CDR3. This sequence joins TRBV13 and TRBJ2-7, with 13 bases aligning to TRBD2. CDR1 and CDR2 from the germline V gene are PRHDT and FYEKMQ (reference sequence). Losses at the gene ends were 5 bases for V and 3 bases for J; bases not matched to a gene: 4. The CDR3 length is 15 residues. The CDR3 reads CASSLRTSGSYEQYF. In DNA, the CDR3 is TGTGCCAGCAGCCTGCGGACTAGCGGGAGCTACGAGCAGTACTTC. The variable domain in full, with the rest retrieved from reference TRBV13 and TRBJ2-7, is AAGVIQSPRHLIKEKRETATLKCYPIPRHDTVYWYQQGPGQDPQFLISFYEKMQSDKGSIPDRFSAQQFSDYHSELNMSSLELGDSALYFCASSLRTSGSYEQYFGPGTRLTVT.

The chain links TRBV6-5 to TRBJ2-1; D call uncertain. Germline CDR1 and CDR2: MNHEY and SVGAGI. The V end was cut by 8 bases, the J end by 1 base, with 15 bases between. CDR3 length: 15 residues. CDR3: CASCPGFSSYNEQFF. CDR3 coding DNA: TGTGCCAGCTGCCCCGGGTTTAGTTCCTACAATGAGCAGTTCTTC.

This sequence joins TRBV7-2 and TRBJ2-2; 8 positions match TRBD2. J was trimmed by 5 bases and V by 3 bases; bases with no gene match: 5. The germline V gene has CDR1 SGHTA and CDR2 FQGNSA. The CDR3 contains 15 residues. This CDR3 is CASSLSSGMTGELFF. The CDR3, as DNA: TGTGCCAGCAGCTTGAGTAGCGGGATGACCGGGGAGCTGTTTTTT.

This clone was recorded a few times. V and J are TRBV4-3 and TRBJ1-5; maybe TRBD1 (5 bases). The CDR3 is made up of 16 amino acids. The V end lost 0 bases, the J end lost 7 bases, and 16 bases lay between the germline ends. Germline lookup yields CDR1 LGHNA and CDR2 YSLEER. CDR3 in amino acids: CASSQDMRGRYQPQHF. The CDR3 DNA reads TGCGCCAGCAGCCAAGATATGCGGGGACGTTACCAGCCCCAGCATTTT.

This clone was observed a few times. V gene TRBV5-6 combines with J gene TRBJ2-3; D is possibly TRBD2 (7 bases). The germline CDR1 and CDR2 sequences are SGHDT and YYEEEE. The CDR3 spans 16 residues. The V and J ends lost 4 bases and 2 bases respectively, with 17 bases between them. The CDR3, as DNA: TGTGCCAGCAGCGGGGGGCTAGCGGATTACACAGATACGCAGTATTTT. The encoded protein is CASSGGLADYTDTQYF. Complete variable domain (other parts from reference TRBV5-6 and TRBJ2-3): DAGVTQSPTHLIKTRGQQVTLRCSPKSGHDTVSWYQQALGQGPQFIFQYYEEEERQRGNFPDRFSGHQFPNYSSELNVNALLLGDSALYLCASSGGLADYTDTQYFGPGTRLTVL.

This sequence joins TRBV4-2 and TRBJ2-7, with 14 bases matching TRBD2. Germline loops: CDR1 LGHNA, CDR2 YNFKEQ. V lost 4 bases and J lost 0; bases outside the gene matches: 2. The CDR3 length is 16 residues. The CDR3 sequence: CASSRTSGGSSYEQYF. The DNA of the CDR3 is TGTGCCAGCAGCCGGACTAGCGGGGGGAGCTCCTACGAGCAGTACTTC.

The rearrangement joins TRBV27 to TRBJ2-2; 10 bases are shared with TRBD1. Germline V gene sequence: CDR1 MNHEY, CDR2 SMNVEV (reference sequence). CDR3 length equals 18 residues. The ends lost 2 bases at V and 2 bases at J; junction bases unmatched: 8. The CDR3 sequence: CASSLRDRGLGNTGELFF. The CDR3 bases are TGTGCCAGCAGTTTACGGGACAGGGGCCTGGGAAACACCGGGGAGCTGTTTTTT.

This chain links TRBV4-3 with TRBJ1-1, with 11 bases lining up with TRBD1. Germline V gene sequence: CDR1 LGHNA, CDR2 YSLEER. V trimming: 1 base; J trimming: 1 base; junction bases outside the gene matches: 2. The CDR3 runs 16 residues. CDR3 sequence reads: CASSQGTGGSNTEAFF. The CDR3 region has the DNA TGCGCCAGCAGCCAAGGGACAGGGGGCTCGAACACTGAAGCTTTCTTT.

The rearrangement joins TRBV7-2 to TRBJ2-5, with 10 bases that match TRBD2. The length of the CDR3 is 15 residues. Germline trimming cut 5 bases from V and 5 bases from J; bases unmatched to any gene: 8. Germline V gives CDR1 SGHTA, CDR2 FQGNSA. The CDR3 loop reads CASSPSGLAEETQYF. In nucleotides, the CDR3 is TGTGCCAGCAGCCCGAGCGGACTAGCGGAGGAGACCCAGTACTTC.

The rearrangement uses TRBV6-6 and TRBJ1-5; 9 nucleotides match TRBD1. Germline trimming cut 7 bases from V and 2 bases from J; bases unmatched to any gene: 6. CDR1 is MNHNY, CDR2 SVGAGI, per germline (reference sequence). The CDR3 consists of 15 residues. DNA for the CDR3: TGTGCCAGCACCATGGACAGGGGTGGCAATCAGCCCCAGCATTTT. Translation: CASTMDRGGNQPQHF.

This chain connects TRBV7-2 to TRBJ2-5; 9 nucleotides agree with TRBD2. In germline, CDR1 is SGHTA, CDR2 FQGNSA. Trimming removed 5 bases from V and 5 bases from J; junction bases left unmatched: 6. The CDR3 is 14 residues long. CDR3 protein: CASSTGTSHETQYF. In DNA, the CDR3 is TGTGCCAGCAGCACCGGGACTAGCCACGAGACCCAGTACTTC. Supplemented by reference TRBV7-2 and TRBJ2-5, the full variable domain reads GAGVSQSPSNKVTEKGKDVELRCDPISGHTALYWYRQSLGQGLEFLIYFQGNSAPDKSGLPSDRFSAERTGGSVSTLTIQRTQQEDSAVYLCASSTGTSHETQYFGPGTRLLVL.

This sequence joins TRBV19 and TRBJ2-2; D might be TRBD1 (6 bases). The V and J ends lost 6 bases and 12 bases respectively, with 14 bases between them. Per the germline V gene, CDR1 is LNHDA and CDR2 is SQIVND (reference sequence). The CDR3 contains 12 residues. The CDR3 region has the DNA TGTGCCAGTAGGACAGGACCTGGGCAGCTGTTTTTT. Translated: CASRTGPGQLFF. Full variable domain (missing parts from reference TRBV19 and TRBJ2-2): DGGITQSPKYLFRKEGQNVTLSCEQNLNHDAMYWYRQDPGQGLRLIYYSQIVNDFQKGDIAEGYSVSREKKESFPLTVTSAQKNPTAFYLCASRTGPGQLFFGEGSRLTVL.

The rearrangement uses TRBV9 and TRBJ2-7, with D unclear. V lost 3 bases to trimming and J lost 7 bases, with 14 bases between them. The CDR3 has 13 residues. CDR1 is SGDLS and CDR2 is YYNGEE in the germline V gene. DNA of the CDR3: TGTGCCAGCAGCGAAACCCCCGGTGGTGAGCAGTACTTC. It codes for CASSETPGGEQYF.

The CDR3 spells CATSRERREQFF. CDR3 nucleotides: TGTGCCACCAGCAGAGAGCGCAGGGAGCAGTTCTTC. The J gene is TRBJ2-1, the V gene TRBV15; D is undetermined. Trimming left V 0 bases short and J 10 bases short, with 7 bases between. The CDR3 sequence is 12 residues long. The germline V gene encodes CDR1 LNHNV and CDR2 YYDKDF (reference sequence).

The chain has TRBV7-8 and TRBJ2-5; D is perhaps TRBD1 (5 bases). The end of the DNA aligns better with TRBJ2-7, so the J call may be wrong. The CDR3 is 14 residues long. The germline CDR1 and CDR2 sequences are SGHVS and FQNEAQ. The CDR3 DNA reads TGTGCCAGCATGGGGCAGCTGAGCTCCTACGAGCAGTACTTC. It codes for CASMGQLSSYEQYF.

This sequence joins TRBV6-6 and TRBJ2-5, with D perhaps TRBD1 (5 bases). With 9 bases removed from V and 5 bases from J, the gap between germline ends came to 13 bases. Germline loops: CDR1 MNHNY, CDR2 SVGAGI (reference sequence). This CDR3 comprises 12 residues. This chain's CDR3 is CARNNSGETQYF. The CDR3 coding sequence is TGTGCCAGGAATAACTCAGGGGAGACCCAGTACTTC.